Listed here is a single T cell receptor (beta chain). Amplification targeted TCR beta CDR3 regions from RNA transcripts. First-round RT-PCR targeting the TCR CDR3 was performed with the HTBI primer set. Each CDR3 protein gets one entry after TCRdb re-called the multiplex PCR reads with MiXCR. The profile shows roughly 500,000 distinct CDR3 sequences, approximately 44% of them singletons. The record originates from a study of T cells in Graves' hyperthyroidism and ophthalmopathy. V was clipped by 5 bases and J by 3 bases; unmatched bases: 9. Per germline, CDR1 SQVTM and CDR2 ANQGSEA. The length of the CDR3 is 14 residues.

The source of this sequence is an adult woman with Graves' disease, either hyperthyroidism or ophthalmopathy (not recorded which). The J gene is TRBJ2-5, the V gene TRBV29-1; 7 bases are shared with TRBD2. Source material: peripheral blood or thyroid tissue (not recorded which). The CDR3: CSVRIGGREETQYF. In nucleotides, the CDR3 is TGCAGCGTTCGCATCGGGGGGAGGGAAGAGACCCAGTACTTC.